The 15 T cell receptor beta chains below were found in one sample sequenced in a study of cytomegalovirus exposure and HLA in healthy donors. This PCR relied on a set of 60 Vbeta primers and 13 Jbeta primers. Clones were sequenced by immunoSEQ multiplex PCR, and TCRdb holds only the in-frame ones, with some missing. The sample holds 150,000 or so clones; under 70% are singletons and the top ten take 10%. Sequencing was carried out using PBMCs. All receptors derive from a young man in good health and CMV-seropositive.

The count of this clone is one. The chain is built from TRBV28 and TRBJ1-6; D gene uncertain. CDR1 is MDHEN and CDR2 is SYDVKM in the germline V gene. The V end lost 10 bases, the J end lost 5 bases, and 12 bases lay between the germline ends. The CDR3 runs 13 residues. This chain's CDR3 is CAMQAGDNSPLHF. DNA of the CDR3: TGTGCCATGCAAGCCGGGGATAATTCACCCCTCCACTTT.

The chain employs TRBV11-2 and TRBJ2-7, with a possible D match to TRBD2 (6 bases). V was trimmed by 8 bases and J by 0 bases, leaving 17 bases between them. Germline CDR1 SGHAT, CDR2 FQNNGV. The CDR3 is 15 residues long. Written as DNA, the CDR3 is TGTGCCAGCGGAATTAGCGGAGGACCCTCCTACGAGCAGTACTTC. This codes for CASGISGGPSYEQYF.

DNA of the CDR3: TGTGCCAGCAGCTGGGACCTTAGCGGCCCGGGGACCCAGTACTTC. It specifies CASSWDLSGPGTQYF. This chain joins TRBV5-8 and TRBJ2-5, with D possibly being TRBD2 (6 bases). Deletions cut 3 bases from V and 7 bases from J, with 19 bases between. CDR3 length: 15 amino acids. Germline-derived CDR1 and CDR2 are SGHTS and YDEGEE. Full variable domain (remainder filled in from reference TRBV5-8 and TRBJ2-5): EAGVTQSPTHLIKTRGQQATLRCSPISGHTSVYWYQQALGLGLQFLLWYDEGEERNRGNFPPRFSGRQFPNYSSELNVNALELEDSALYLCASSWDLSGPGTQYFGPGTRLLVL.

This clone came up once. This chain connects TRBV27 to TRBJ1-4, with 10 nucleotides matching TRBD1. The CDR3 totals 19 residues. Germline V gene sequence: CDR1 MNHEY, CDR2 SMNVEV (reference sequence). Trimming took 7 bases from V and 5 from J; bases not matched to a gene: 19. Here the CDR3 reads CASTLSGTGVLTNNEKLFF. In DNA, the CDR3 is TGTGCCAGCACTCTCTCCGGGACAGGGGTTCTTACTAACAATGAAAAACTGTTTTTT.

CDR3 sequence reads: CASSVTGQPNEKLFF. As DNA, the CDR3 is TGCGCCAGCAGCGTTACGGGACAGCCGAATGAAAAACTGTTTTTT. The chain carries TRBV5-1 and TRBJ1-4; TRBD1 matches 7 bases. The CDR3 covers 15 residues. With V trimmed by 4 bases and J by 5 bases, 8 bases remained unmatched. Per germline, CDR1 SGHRS and CDR2 YFSETQ.

V gene TRBV11-2 combines with J gene TRBJ1-2; 8 bases agree with TRBD1. Trimming at V came to 3 bases and at J to 11 bases, leaving 8 bases not matched to a gene. CDR1 and CDR2 from the germline V gene are SGHAT and FQNNGV. The CDR3 has 13 amino acids. CDR3 bases: TGTGCCAGCAGCTTTAGGGACAGGAAGGTATACACCTTC. Translating it yields CASSFRDRKVYTF.

V usage is TRBV9 and J usage is TRBJ1-1; D call uncertain. The CDR3 is 16 residues long. The V and J ends lost 0 bases and 1 base respectively, with 13 bases between them. The germline CDR1 and CDR2 sequences are SGDLS and YYNGEE. The CDR3 reads CASSVGLGGGNTEAFF. The DNA of the CDR3 is TGTGCCAGCAGCGTAGGGCTTGGCGGCGGGAACACTGAAGCTTTCTTT. Looking up the rest from reference TRBV9 and TRBJ1-1 gives the full variable domain: DSGVTQTPKHLITATGQRVTLRCSPRSGDLSVYWYQQSLDQGLQFLIQYYNGEERAKGNILERFSAQQFPDLHSELNLSSLELGDSALYFCASSVGLGGGNTEAFFGQGTRLTVV.

This clone was picked up a small number of times. V gene TRBV7-9 combines with J gene TRBJ1-1; 7 positions agree with TRBD1. The CDR3 sequence is 13 residues long. Losses at the gene ends were 7 bases for V and 4 bases for J; bases not matched to a gene: 6. Germline V gene data show CDR1 as SEHNR and CDR2 as FQNEAQ (reference sequence). CDR3 bases: TGTGCCAGCAAGAATTCAGGGGGCACTGAAGCTTTCTTT. Translated, it gives CASKNSGGTEAFF.

The chain employs TRBV19 and TRBJ2-3; maybe TRBD2 (5 bases). Trimming left V 5 bases short and J 6 bases short, with 12 bases between. Germline V lookup: CDR1 LNHDA, CDR2 SQIVND (reference sequence). The CDR3 consists of 13 residues. CDR3 DNA: TGTGCCAGTAGTGTCACTCTAGCTGATACGCAGTATTTT. Protein sequence: CASSVTLADTQYF.

V gene TRBV14 combines with J gene TRBJ1-2; weak D call: TRBD1 (5 bases). The CDR3 totals 15 residues. Germline CDR1 SGHDN, CDR2 FVKESK. The V end lost 1 base, the J end lost 4 bases, and 13 bases lay between the germline ends. The CDR3 region is CASSQAVTVGYGYTF. The CDR3, as DNA: TGTGCCAGCAGCCAAGCGGTGACAGTGGGCTATGGCTACACCTTC.

The chain employs TRBV6-1 and TRBJ1-1; tentatively, D is TRBD1 (5 bases). V lost 6 bases and J 3 bases, leaving 11 bases between the germline ends. The CDR3 consists of 13 residues. Germline V lookup: CDR1 MNHNS, CDR2 SASEGT. CDR3 region: CASRIDSYTEAFF. DNA for the CDR3: TGTGCCAGCAGGATCGACAGTTACACTGAAGCTTTCTTT.

The rearrangement links TRBV2 to TRBJ1-1; D is undetermined. This CDR3 region has 13 residues. With 5 bases removed from V and 5 bases from J, the gap between germline ends came to 12 bases. Germline CDR1 is SNHLY and CDR2 is FYNNEI. CDR3 in amino acids: CASSRDLRTEAFF. The CDR3 DNA reads TGTGCCAGCAGTCGAGACTTGAGGACTGAAGCTTTCTTT.

The chain employs TRBV7-2 and TRBJ1-4; a possible D gene is TRBD1 (5 bases). Germline CDR1 reads SGHTA; CDR2 reads FQGNSA. V lost 5 bases and J lost 4, with 14 bases in between. This CDR3 region has 15 residues. CDR3 sequence reads: CASSQNDGGNEKLFF. Here the CDR3 DNA reads TGTGCCAGCAGCCAAAACGACGGGGGTAATGAAAAACTGTTTTTT.

This chain uses TRBV6-1 with TRBJ2-1; D is possibly TRBD2 (6 bases). Germline lookup yields CDR1 MNHNS and CDR2 SASEGT. This CDR3 spans 15 amino acids. Trimming pared 3 bases from V and 3 bases from J, leaving 12 bases between. The DNA of the CDR3 is TGTGCCAGCAGTGATCCAGGGAGGTACTACAATGAGCAGTTCTTC. Its protein is CASSDPGRYYNEQFF.

This clone appeared a few times. The J gene is TRBJ1-1, the V gene TRBV10-1; D is ambiguous. The V and J ends lost 8 bases and 6 bases respectively, with 10 bases between them. This CDR3 is built from 11 residues. Germline V CDR1 and CDR2: WNHNN, SYGVQD (reference sequence). The CDR3 sequence: CASLPRAEAFF. In DNA, the CDR3 is TGCGCCAGCCTACCCCGGGCTGAAGCTTTCTTT.